This T cell receptor (beta chain) was identified in a study of graft-versus-host responses after intestinal transplantation. In the study overall: Tacrolimus and steroids were given for around 3 years to all recipients after anti-thymocyte globulin induction.

Of note for this clone: Its antigen is unidentified.

Produced via immunoSEQ multiplex PCR; TCRdb's table is partial and in-frame only. The table records more than 9,500 clones, 93% of them present only once. Study-wide points: GvH clone levels peaked in circulation, and this peak was associated with early post-transplant HvG declines. GvH clones appeared in recipient marrow, some first in ileum or blood.

This CDR3 is 12 amino acids long. The V gene end was trimmed by 5 bases and the J gene end by 7 bases; junction bases not matched to a gene: 2. In germline, CDR1 is MDHEN, CDR2 SYDVKM. V gene TRBV28 combines with J gene TRBJ2-1, with 7 bases identical to TRBD2. The source was PBMCs, collected 109 to 110 days after intestinal transplant. This receptor was identified in a human patient who received an intestinal transplant, so some T cells may come from the graft donor. For the CDR3, the DNA is TGTGCCAGCAGTGAGCGGGAAAATGAGCAGTTCTTC. Residues: CASSERENEQFF.